This TCR beta chain was sequenced in a study of T cells in Graves' hyperthyroidism and ophthalmopathy. CDR1 is LNHDA and CDR2 is SQIVND in the germline V gene (reference sequence). The CDR3 runs to 15 residues. Trimming at V came to 7 bases and at J to 9 bases, leaving 15 bases not matched to a gene. TCR beta CDR3 regions were amplified from RNA transcripts. A first-round RT-PCR of the TCR CDR3 used the HTBI primer set. TCRdb reprocessed the multiplex PCR reads with MiXCR, giving one entry per CDR3 protein. Counted here are a few hundred thousand distinct CDR3 sequences, about 15% occurring once; the ten biggest clones make up roughly 13%. This clonotype was detected ten times or more.

This clonotype was obtained from a woman in her thirties or forties with Graves' hyperthyroidism that later progressed to Graves' ophthalmopathy. Sequenced material: blood. This chain links TRBV19 with TRBJ2-1; 7 bases agree with TRBD2. CDR3 residues: CASTPMGGLTGEQFF. DNA of the CDR3: TGTGCCAGTACTCCTATGGGGGGGTTAACCGGTGAGCAGTTCTTC.